One sample yielded the 2 T cell receptor beta chains listed below, sequenced in a study of blood T cell repertoires in COVID-19. Clones were sequenced by immunoSEQ multiplex PCR, and TCRdb holds only the in-frame ones, with some missing. This sample yields more than 95,000 clones, of which around four fifths are seen a single time; just under 25% belongs to the top ten. Sequencing used peripheral blood. The receptors come from a human donor in a cohort sampled during active COVID-19.

The table lists this clone with a count of one. This chain uses TRBV9 with TRBJ2-1; 12 bases align to TRBD2. Trimming at V came to 6 bases and at J to 5 bases, leaving 9 bases not matched to a gene. Germline CDR1 and CDR2: SGDLS and YYNGEE. There are 16 residues in the CDR3. The CDR3 loop is CASTPASGRVNNEQFF. The CDR3, as DNA: TGTGCCAGCACCCCAGCTAGCGGGAGGGTTAACAATGAGCAGTTCTTC.

The chain carries TRBV28 and TRBJ2-6, with TRBD1 matching over 12 bases. Germline CDR1 reads MDHEN; CDR2 reads SYDVKM. The CDR3 covers 16 residues. V gave up 8 bases and J gave up 2 bases; unmatched junction bases: 4. CDR3 loop: CASSGTGGPGANVLTF. Here the CDR3 DNA reads TGTGCCAGCTCCGGGACAGGGGGCCCTGGGGCCAACGTCCTGACTTTC.